This TCR beta chain is drawn from a study of response to subunit inactivated influenza vaccine. Study results and limitations: Each seasonal influenza vaccination, the authors suggested, recruits few new T cells.

Turning to this clonotype: Its specificity is not known.

TCRdb reprocessed the RT-PCR reads with MiXCR, giving one entry per CDR3 protein. The profile covers a few hundred thousand distinct CDR3 sequences, with 11% to 15% appearing a single time and over 8.5% taken by the ten largest. This receptor was obtained from a man aged 45 to 65 who received an inactivated influenza vaccine. Source: PBMCs from blood, taken 11 to 12 days after vaccination.

CDR3 DNA: TGCAGCGTTATGTCCGGGACTAGCGGGAGGGCTACAGATACGCAGTATTTT. Its protein product is CSVMSGTSGRATDTQYF. This chain joins TRBV29-1 and TRBJ2-3, with TRBD2 matching over 16 bases. V was clipped by 5 bases and J by 3 bases; unmatched bases: 8. Germline assignment: CDR1 SQVTM and CDR2 ANQGSEA. The length of the CDR3 is 17 residues.